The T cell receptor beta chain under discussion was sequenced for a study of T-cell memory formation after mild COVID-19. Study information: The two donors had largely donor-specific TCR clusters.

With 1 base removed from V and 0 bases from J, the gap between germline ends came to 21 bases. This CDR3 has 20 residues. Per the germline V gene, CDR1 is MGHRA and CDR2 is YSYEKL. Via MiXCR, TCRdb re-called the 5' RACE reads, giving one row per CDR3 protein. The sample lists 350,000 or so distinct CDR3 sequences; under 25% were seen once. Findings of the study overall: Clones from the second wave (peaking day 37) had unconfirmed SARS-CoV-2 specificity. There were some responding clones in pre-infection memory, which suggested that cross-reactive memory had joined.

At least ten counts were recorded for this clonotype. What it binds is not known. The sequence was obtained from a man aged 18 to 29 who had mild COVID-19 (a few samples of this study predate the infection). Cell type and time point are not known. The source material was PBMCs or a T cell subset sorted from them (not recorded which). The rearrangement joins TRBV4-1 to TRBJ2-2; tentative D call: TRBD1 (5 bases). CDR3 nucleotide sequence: TGCGCCAGCAGCCAAGCGAAGCTAAGGGGTAGGAGACCGAACACCGGGGAGCTGTTTTTT. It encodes CASSQAKLRGRRPNTGELFF.